This is a list of T cell receptor beta chains from one sample in a study of shared clonotypes between healthy human individuals. Profiling relied on immunoSEQ multiplex PCR, and the TCRdb table lists in-frame clones only, not all of them. This sample carries about 2.4 million clones, roughly 93% of them seen once, and the ten largest clones take 0.36%. Sample: naive CD4+ T cells from PBMCs. The receptor set was obtained from a man in his late teens or twenties in good health. Some clones in this sample may be carry-over from other donors' samples. Each CDR3 is given with its conserved first and last residue. Fields, in order: J gene, D gene, V gene, clone size, CDR3 DNA, CDR3 protein. A D gene is named only where the DNA matches it firmly. Rows may omit the clone size; those that give it use once, few, many or a size class.

TRBJ1-1,NA,TRBV7-9,NA,TGTGCCCCGGCAGCGGCGAACACTGAAGCTTTCTTT,CAPAAANTEAFF
TRBJ1-2,TRBD1,TRBV27,NA,TGTGCCAGCAGCATGACAGGGGCGCGGGGCTACACCTTC,CASSMTGARGYTF
TRBJ2-7,TRBD2,TRBV13,NA,TGTGCCAGCAGATCTAGCCCTAGCGGGAGTAAAATCGCCAACGAGCAGTACTTC,CASRSSPSGSKIANEQYF
TRBJ2-1,TRBD1,TRBV5-1,NA,TGCGCCAGCAGCCCGGGACAGAACCCTAGCTCCTACAATGAGCAGTTCTTC,CASSPGQNPSSYNEQFF
TRBJ2-7,TRBD2,TRBV19,NA,TGTGCCAGTAGTATCGGCCGGGGTCCAGCGGGAGTCAAAGAGCAGTACTTC,CASSIGRGPAGVKEQYF
TRBJ1-1,NA,TRBV10-3,NA,TGTGCCATCACAGGAACAGGGAACACTGAAGCTTTCTTT,CAITGTGNTEAFF
TRBJ2-6,NA,TRBV25-1,NA,TGTGCCACCTCACGGGTCGGGGCCAACGTCCTGACTTTC,CATSRVGANVLTF
TRBJ2-7,TRBD1,TRBV10-3,NA,TGTGCCATCCGAGTCGGACAGGGTGTCTACGAGCAGTACTTC,CAIRVGQGVYEQYF
TRBJ1-3,NA,TRBV18,NA,TGTGCCAGCTCACCGGTTCCAGGGCAGGAGGCTGGAAACACCATATATTTT,CASSPVPGQEAGNTIYF
TRBJ2-7,NA,TRBV6-1,NA,TGTGCCAGTACGAGGCAGGAGAGCTACGAGCAGTACTTC,CASTRQESYEQYF
TRBJ1-4,NA,TRBV5-5,NA,TGTGCCAGCAGTTATATCCCGGGAGAAAAACTGTTTTTT,CASSYIPGEKLFF
TRBJ2-4,NA,TRBV2,NA,TGTGCCAGCAGTGAGGACCGAGGATTAGCCAAAAACATTCAGTACTTC,CASSEDRGLAKNIQYF
TRBJ1-4,TRBD1,TRBV4-2,once,TGTGCCAGCAGTTCCACCAGGGGGGGAGTAGAAAAACTGTTTTTT,CASSSTRGGVEKLFF
TRBJ2-7,NA,TRBV28,NA,TGTGCCAGCACCCCCCCGGGGCCCTACGAGCAGTACTTC,CASTPPGPYEQYF
TRBJ1-6,TRBD1,TRBV28,NA,TGTGCCAGCAGACCGGGACAGGGCTATTCACCCCTCCACTTT,CASRPGQGYSPLHF
TRBJ1-6,TRBD1,TRBV4-2,NA,TGTGCCAGCAGCCATGGACAGGGGGATAATTCACCCCTCCACTTT,CASSHGQGDNSPLHF
TRBJ2-1,TRBD2,TRBV2,NA,TGTGCCAGCAGTGGTCTAGCGGGGGCATACAATGAGCAGTTCTTC,CASSGLAGAYNEQFF
TRBJ1-5,NA,TRBV19,NA,TGTGCCAGTAACCGGGACTCGTATAGCAATCAGCCCCAGCATTTT,CASNRDSYSNQPQHF
TRBJ2-1,NA,TRBV11-3,NA,TGTGCCAGCAGCTTAGGTCAGGGAAGCGGCAATGAGCAGTTCTTC,CASSLGQGSGNEQFF
TRBJ1-2,TRBD1,TRBV15,NA,TGTGCCACCAGCACCCCAGACAGGGCCTATGGCTACACCTTC,CATSTPDRAYGYTF
TRBJ2-3,NA,TRBV5-1,NA,TGCGCCAGCAGCTTGCTCTTGGGTAGAACAGATACGCAGTATTTT,CASSLLLGRTDTQYF
TRBJ1-2,TRBD1,TRBV19,NA,TGTGCCAGTAGAGGGGGACAGATAAACTATGGCTACACCTTC,CASRGGQINYGYTF
TRBJ2-1,NA,TRBV5-6,once,TGTGCCAGCAGCCATGGCGGACTTGAGCAGTTCTTC,CASSHGGLEQFF
TRBJ2-3,TRBD2,TRBV9,NA,TGTGCCAGCAGCGTAGGAGGGAGCGGGAGCGGCACAGATACGCAGTATTTT,CASSVGGSGSGTDTQYF
TRBJ1-1,NA,TRBV5-1,NA,TGCGCCAGCAGCTTGGTCTTTTGGTTAGGTGAAGCTTTCTTT,CASSLVFWLGEAFF
TRBJ2-2,NA,TRBV29-1,NA,TGCAGCGCTCGGAGGAACACCGGGGAGCTGTTTTTT,CSARRNTGELFF
TRBJ2-3,TRBD1,TRBV9,NA,TGTGCCAGCAGCGACCGGGACAGGGGGCGCGTCACAGATACGCAGTATTTT,CASSDRDRGRVTDTQYF
TRBJ2-5,NA,TRBV27,NA,TGTGCCAGCAGTTTCCGGACGAACCAAGAGACCCAGTACTTC,CASSFRTNQETQYF
TRBJ2-7,NA,TRBV29-1,NA,TGCAGCGTTGTCAAGGGTCCGGGGGAGGAGCAGTACTTC,CSVVKGPGEEQYF
TRBJ2-6,NA,TRBV2,NA,TGTGCCAGGGAGAGAGGACGGGAGAGCTCTGGGGCCAACGTCCTGACTTTC,CARERGRESSGANVLTF
TRBJ1-1,NA,TRBV2,NA,TGTGCCAGCAGTGAAGCTCGTCCGAACACTGAAGCTTTCTTT,CASSEARPNTEAFF
TRBJ2-5,NA,TRBV2,NA,TGTGCCAGCAACCCTCTAGCAGGGAGGGAGACCCAGTACTTC,CASNPLAGRETQYF
TRBJ2-6,NA,TRBV6-4,NA,TGTGCCAGCAGTGACAGGGGAGGTGGGGCCAACGTCCTGACTTTC,CASSDRGGGANVLTF
TRBJ1-2,NA,TRBV15,NA,TGTGCCACCCTTTCAGGGGAAGCTAACTATGGCTACACCTTC,CATLSGEANYGYTF
TRBJ1-2,NA,TRBV20-1,NA,TGCAGTGCCGTCGGACGGTTAGGCTACACCTTC,CSAVGRLGYTF
TRBJ2-7,TRBD2,TRBV10-3,NA,TGTGCCATCAGTGTGTTCAGCGGGGCCTACGAGCAGTACTTC,CAISVFSGAYEQYF
TRBJ1-1,TRBD1,TRBV19,NA,TGTGCCAGTAACAGGGGGCCGGTGAACACTGAAGCTTTCTTT,CASNRGPVNTEAFF
TRBJ2-5,NA,TRBV14,once,TGTGCCAGCAGCCAATACCAGGGGAAGGAGACCCAGTACTTC,CASSQYQGKETQYF
TRBJ2-6,TRBD1,TRBV7-9,NA,TGTGCCAGCAGCTTAGACAGGGGCGAGGCCAACGTCCTGACTTTC,CASSLDRGEANVLTF
TRBJ2-1,TRBD1,TRBV2,NA,TGTGCCAGCAACCCGGACAGGGGAAACAATGAGCAGTTCTTC,CASNPDRGNNEQFF
TRBJ2-7,NA,TRBV29-1,NA,TGCAGCGTTGTGGGTGGGCAGGTGGCCTACGAGCAGTACTTC,CSVVGGQVAYEQYF
TRBJ1-1,NA,TRBV18,NA,TGTGCCAGCTCACCGGACATTACCTCCCTGAACACTGAAGCTTTCTTT,CASSPDITSLNTEAFF
TRBJ1-1,NA,TRBV19,NA,TGTGCCAGTAGTACCACGGGGGGGACGCAAGCTTTCTTT,CASSTTGGTQAFF
TRBJ1-1,NA,TRBV5-5,NA,TGTGCCAGCAGCTGGCTCTGGACGGACACTGAAGCTTTCTTT,CASSWLWTDTEAFF
TRBJ1-1,TRBD1,TRBV11-2,once,TGTGCCAGCAGCTTAGGCCCTACAGGGGTGAGGACTGAAGCTTTCTTT,CASSLGPTGVRTEAFF
TRBJ2-1,NA,TRBV4-3,NA,TGCGCCAGCAGCCAAGTTCCCCGCGGGGGCGTAATTAATGAGCAGTTCTTC,CASSQVPRGGVINEQFF
TRBJ2-5,NA,TRBV15,few,TGTGCCACCAGCAGAGGGCCCCAAGAGACCCAGTACTTC,CATSRGPQETQYF
TRBJ2-7,TRBD1,TRBV15,NA,TGTGCCACCAGCCCACAGAGGGGGCTGGCCTACGAGCAGTACTTC,CATSPQRGLAYEQYF
TRBJ2-7,NA,TRBV7-2,NA,TGTGCCAGCAGCTTAGCGGGTGGGACCAAGTACTACGAGCAGTACTTC,CASSLAGGTKYYEQYF
TRBJ2-1,TRBD2,TRBV29-1,NA,TGCAGCGTTGCCAGCGGGAGCTTGGATGAGCAGTTCTTC,CSVASGSLDEQFF
TRBJ1-3,NA,TRBV5-1,NA,TGCGCCAGCAGCTTGGGCCTCTCTGGAAACACCATATATTTT,CASSLGLSGNTIYF
TRBJ2-1,TRBD2,TRBV5-1,NA,TGCGCCAGCAGCTTGAGAAGCGGGACCTACAATGAGCAGTTCTTC,CASSLRSGTYNEQFF
TRBJ2-3,TRBD1,TRBV7-2,NA,TGTGCCAGCAACCGGAACCAGGGGGCAGATACGCAGTATTTT,CASNRNQGADTQYF